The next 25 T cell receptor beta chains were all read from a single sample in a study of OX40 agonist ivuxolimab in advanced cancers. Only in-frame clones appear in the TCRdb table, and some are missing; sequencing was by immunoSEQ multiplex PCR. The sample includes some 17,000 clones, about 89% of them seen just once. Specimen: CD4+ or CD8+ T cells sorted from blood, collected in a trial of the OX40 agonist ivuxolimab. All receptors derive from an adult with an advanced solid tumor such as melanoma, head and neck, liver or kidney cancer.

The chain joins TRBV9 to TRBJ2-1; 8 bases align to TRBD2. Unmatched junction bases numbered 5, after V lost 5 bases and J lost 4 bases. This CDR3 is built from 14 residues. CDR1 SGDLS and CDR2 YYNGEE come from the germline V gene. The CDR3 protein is CASSSGEGYNEQFF. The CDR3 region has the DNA TGTGCCAGCAGTAGCGGGGAGGGGTACAATGAGCAGTTCTTC.

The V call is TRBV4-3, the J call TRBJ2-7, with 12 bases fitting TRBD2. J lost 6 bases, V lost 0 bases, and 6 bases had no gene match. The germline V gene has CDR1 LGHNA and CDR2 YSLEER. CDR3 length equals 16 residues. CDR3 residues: CASSQDHLAGGFEQYF. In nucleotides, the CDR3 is TGCGCCAGCAGCCAAGACCATCTAGCGGGAGGGTTCGAGCAGTACTTC.

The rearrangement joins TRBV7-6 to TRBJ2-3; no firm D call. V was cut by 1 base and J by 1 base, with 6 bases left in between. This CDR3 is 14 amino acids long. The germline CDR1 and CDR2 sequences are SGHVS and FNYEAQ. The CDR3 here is CASSLGVGTDTQYF. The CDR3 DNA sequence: TGTGCCAGCAGCTTAGGGGTGGGCACAGATACGCAGTATTTT. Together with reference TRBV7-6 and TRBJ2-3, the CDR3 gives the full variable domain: GAGVSQSPRYKVTKRGQDVALRCDPISGHVSLYWYRQALGQGPEFLTYFNYEAQQDKSGLPNDRFSAERPEGSISTLTIQRTEQRDSAMYRCASSLGVGTDTQYFGPGTRLTVL.

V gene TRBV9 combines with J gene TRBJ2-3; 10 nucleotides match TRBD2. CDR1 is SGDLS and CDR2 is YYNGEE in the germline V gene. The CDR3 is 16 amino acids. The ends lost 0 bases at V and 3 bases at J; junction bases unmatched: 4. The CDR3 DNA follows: TGTGCCAGCAGCGTAGGGCTAGCGGGAGAAACAGATACGCAGTATTTT. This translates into CASSVGLAGETDTQYF.

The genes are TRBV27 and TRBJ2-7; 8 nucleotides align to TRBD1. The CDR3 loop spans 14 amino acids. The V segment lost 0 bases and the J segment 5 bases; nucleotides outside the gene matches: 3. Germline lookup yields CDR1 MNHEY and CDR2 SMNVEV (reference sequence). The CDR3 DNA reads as TGTGCCAGCAGTTTATCCGGACAGGGTGACGAGCAGTACTTC. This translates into CASSLSGQGDEQYF.

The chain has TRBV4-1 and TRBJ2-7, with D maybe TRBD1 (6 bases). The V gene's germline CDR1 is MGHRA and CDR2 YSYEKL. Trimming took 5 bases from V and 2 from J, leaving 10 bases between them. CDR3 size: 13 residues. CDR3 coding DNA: TGCGCCAGCAGCTACCGACAGGCCTACGAGCAGTACTTC. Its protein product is CASSYRQAYEQYF.

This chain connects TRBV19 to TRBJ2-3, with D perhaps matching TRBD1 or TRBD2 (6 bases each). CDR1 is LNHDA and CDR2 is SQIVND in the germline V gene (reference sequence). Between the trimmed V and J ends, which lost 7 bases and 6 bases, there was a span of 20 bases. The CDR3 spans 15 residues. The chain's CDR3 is CASIPGGSVYDTQYF. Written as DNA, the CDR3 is TGTGCCAGTATCCCCGGGGGCTCCGTCTACGATACGCAGTATTTT. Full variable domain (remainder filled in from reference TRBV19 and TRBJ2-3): DGGITQSPKYLFRKEGQNVTLSCEQNLNHDAMYWYRQDPGQGLRLIYYSQIVNDFQKGDIAEGYSVSREKKESFPLTVTSAQKNPTAFYLCASIPGGSVYDTQYFGPGTRLTVL.

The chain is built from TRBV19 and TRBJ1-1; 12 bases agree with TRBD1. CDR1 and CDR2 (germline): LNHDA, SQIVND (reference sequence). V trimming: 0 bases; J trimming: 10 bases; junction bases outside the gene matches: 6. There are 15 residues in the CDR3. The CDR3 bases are TGTGCCAGTAGTATAGAAACCGGGACAGGGGGCATAGCTTTCTTT. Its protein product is CASSIETGTGGIAFF.

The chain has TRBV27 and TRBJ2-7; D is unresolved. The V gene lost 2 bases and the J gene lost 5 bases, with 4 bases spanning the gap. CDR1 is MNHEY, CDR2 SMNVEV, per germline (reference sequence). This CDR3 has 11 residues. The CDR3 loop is CASSLGDEQYF. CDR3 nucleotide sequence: TGTGCCAGCAGTTTAGGGGACGAGCAGTACTTC.

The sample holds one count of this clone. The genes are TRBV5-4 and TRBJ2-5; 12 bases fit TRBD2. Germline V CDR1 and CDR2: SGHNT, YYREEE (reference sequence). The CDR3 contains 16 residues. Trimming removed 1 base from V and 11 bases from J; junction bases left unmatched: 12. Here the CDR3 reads CASSLLKTSGSTEQYF. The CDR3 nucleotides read TGTGCCAGCAGCTTGCTCAAGACTAGCGGGAGTACAGAGCAGTACTTC.

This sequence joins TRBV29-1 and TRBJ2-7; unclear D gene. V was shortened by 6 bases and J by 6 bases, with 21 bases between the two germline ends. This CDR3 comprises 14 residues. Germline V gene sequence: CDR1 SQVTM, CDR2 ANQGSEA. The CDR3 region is CSVPRDITMGEQYF. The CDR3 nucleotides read TGCAGCGTACCCCGTGACATCACCATGGGCGAGCAGTACTTC.

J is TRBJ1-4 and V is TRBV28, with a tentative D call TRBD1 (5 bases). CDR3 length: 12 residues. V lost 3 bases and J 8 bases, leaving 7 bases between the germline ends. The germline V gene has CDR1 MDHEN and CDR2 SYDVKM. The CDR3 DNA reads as TGTGCCAGCAGTTTTCGGGGGGAAAAACTGTTTTTT. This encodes CASSFRGEKLFF.

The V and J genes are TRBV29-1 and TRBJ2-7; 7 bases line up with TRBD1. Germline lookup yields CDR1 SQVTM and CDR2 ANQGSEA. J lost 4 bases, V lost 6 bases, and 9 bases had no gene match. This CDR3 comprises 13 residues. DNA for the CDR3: TGCAGCGTCCTACAGGGGAGCCTATACGAGCAGTACTTC. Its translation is CSVLQGSLYEQYF.

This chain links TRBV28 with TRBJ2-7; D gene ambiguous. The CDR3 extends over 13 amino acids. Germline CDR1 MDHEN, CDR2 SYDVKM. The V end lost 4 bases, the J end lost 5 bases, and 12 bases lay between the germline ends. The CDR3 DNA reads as TGTGCCAGCAGTTCCACCCGACCCGACGAGCAGTACTTC. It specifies CASSSTRPDEQYF.

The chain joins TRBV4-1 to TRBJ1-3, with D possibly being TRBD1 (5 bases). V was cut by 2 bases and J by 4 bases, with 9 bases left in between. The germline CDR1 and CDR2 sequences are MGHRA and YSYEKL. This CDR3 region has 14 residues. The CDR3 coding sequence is TGCGCCAGCAGCCAATCTCCAGGGGGAAACACCATATATTTT. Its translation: CASSQSPGGNTIYF.

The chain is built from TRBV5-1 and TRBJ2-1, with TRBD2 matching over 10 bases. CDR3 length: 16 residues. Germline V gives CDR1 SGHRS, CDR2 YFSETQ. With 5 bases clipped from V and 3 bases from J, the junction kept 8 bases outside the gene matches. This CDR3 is CASRPFGLAVYNEQFF. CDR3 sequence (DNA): TGCGCCAGCAGGCCTTTTGGACTAGCGGTCTACAATGAGCAGTTCTTC. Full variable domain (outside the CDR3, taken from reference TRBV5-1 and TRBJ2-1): KAGVTQTPRYLIKTRGQQVTLSCSPISGHRSVSWYQQTPGQGLQFLFEYFSETQRNKGNFPGRFSGRQFSNSRSEMNVSTLELGDSALYLCASRPFGLAVYNEQFFGPGTRLTVL.

The CDR3 sequence is CASSPEYEQYF. The CDR3 nucleotides read TGTGCCAGCAGTCCGGAGTACGAGCAGTACTTC. The chain is built from TRBV28 and TRBJ2-7; no clear D gene. The CDR3 is made up of 11 amino acids. V shed 5 bases and J shed 4 bases, with 6 bases lying between them. CDR1 and CDR2 from the germline V gene are MDHEN and SYDVKM.

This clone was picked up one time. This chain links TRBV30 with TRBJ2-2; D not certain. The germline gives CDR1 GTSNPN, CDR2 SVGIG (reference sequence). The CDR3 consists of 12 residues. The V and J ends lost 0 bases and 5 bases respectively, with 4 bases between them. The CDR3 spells CAWSVATGELFF. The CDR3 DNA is TGTGCCTGGAGTGTAGCGACCGGGGAGCTGTTTTTT.

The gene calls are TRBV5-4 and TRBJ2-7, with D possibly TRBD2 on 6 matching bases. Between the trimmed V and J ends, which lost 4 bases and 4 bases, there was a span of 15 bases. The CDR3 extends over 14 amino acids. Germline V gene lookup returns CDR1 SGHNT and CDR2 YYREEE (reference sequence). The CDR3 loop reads CASSPGGPEYEQYF. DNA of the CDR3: TGTGCCAGCAGCCCAGGAGGGCCAGAATACGAGCAGTACTTC.

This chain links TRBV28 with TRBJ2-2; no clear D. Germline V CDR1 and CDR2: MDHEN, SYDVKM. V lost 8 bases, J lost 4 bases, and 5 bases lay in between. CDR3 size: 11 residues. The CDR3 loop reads CASRRTGELFF. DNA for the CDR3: TGTGCCAGCCGGCGCACCGGGGAGCTGTTTTTT.

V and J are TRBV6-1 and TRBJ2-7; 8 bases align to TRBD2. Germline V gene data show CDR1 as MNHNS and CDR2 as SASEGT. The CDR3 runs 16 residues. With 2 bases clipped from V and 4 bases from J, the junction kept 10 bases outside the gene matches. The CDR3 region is CASSEPPGRAQYEQYF. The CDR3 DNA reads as TGTGCCAGCAGTGAACCACCCGGGAGGGCCCAGTACGAGCAGTACTTC.

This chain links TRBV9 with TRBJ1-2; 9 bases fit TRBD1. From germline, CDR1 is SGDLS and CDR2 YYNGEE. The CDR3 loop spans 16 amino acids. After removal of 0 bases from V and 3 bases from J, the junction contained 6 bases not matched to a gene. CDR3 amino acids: CASSVGRDRVHYGYTF. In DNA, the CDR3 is TGTGCCAGCAGCGTAGGCCGGGACAGGGTTCACTATGGCTACACCTTC.

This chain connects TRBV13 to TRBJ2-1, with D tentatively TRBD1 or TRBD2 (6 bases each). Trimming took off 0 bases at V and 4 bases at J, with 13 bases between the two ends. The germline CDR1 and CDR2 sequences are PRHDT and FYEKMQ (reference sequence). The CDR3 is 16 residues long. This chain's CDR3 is CASSLGWLGGYNEQFF. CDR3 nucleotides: TGTGCCAGCAGCTTAGGATGGCTAGGGGGGTACAATGAGCAGTTCTTC.

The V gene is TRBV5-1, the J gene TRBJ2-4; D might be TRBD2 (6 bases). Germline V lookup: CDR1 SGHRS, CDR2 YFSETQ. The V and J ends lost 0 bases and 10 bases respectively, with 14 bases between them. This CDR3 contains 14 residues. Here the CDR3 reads CASSLEGEVTIQYF. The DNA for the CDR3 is TGCGCCAGCAGCTTGGAAGGGGAGGTAACGATTCAGTACTTC.

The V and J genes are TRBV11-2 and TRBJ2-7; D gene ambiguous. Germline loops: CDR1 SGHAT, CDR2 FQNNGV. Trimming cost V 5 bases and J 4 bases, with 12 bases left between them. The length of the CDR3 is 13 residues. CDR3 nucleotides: TGTGCCAGCAGCCCAGGCTGGGGATACGAGCAGTACTTC. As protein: CASSPGWGYEQYF.